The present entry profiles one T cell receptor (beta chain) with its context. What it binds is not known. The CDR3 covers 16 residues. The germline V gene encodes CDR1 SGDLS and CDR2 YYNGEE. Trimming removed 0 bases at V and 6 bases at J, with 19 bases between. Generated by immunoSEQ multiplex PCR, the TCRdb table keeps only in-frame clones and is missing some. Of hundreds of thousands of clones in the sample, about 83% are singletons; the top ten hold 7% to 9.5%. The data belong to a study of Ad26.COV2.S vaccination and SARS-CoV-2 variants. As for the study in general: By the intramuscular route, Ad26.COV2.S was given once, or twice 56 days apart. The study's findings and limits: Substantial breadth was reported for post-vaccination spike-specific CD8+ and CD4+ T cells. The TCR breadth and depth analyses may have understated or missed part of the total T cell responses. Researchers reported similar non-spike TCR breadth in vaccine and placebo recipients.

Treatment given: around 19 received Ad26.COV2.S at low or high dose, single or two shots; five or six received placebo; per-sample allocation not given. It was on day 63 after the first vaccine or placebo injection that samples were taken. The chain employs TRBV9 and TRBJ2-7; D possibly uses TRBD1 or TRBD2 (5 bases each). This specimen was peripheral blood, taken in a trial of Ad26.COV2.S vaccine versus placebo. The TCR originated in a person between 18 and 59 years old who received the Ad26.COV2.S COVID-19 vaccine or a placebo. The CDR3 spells CASSVGLSGPLGEQYF. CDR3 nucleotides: TGTGCCAGCAGCGTAGGCCTTTCGGGGCCACTGGGCGAGCAGTACTTC.